A selection of T cell receptor beta chains follows, all from one sample in a study of blood T cell repertoires in COVID-19. Sequencing used immunoSEQ multiplex PCR; TCRdb keeps in-frame clones, though not all of them. Of under 200,000 clones in the sample, 85% are singletons; the top ten hold under 7%. The sample taken for sequencing was peripheral blood. The receptors originated from a woman between 45 and 60 years old with COVID-19, enrolled during active disease. CDR3s include the opening cysteine and the closing phenylalanine or tryptophan. D genes are given only for firm matches. The size field is filled for only some rows; it gives once, few, many or a size class.

TRBD1	TRBV5-8	-	TRBJ2-2	TGTGCCAGCAGCTCCTACAGGGGATTAATCGGGGAGCTGTTTTTT	CASSSYRGLIGELFF
TRBD1	TRBV11-2	-	TRBJ2-1	TGTGCCAGCAGCCCATCGACAGGGGACTACAATGAGCAGTTCTTC	CASSPSTGDYNEQFF
TRBD1	TRBV4-1	-	TRBJ2-2	TGCGCCAGCAGCCAAGGGACAGGGTTTAACACCGGGGAGCTGTTTTTT	CASSQGTGFNTGELFF
TRBD1	TRBV5-6	-	TRBJ1-1	TGTGCCAGCAGCTCACGCAGGGGGGCAAACACTGAAGCTTTCTTT	CASSSRRGANTEAFF
-	TRBV14	-	TRBJ1-1	TGTGCCAGCAGCCGTATGACAGGTAACACTGAAGCTTTCTTT	CASSRMTGNTEAFF
-	TRBV5-4	once	TRBJ1-1	TGTGCCAGCAGCTTGGCTTACAGTGAAGCTTTCTTT	CASSLAYSEAFF
-	TRBV6-5	-	TRBJ1-4	TGTGCCAGCAGTCTAGGGGGGGCCTCTAATGAAAAACTGTTTTTT	CASSLGGASNEKLFF
-	TRBV28	-	TRBJ2-1	TGTGCCAGCACCCTGGGGGGTTCCTACAATGAGCAGTTCTTC	CASTLGGSYNEQFF
-	TRBV2	-	TRBJ1-3	TGTGCCAGCAGTGTAAAATTTGGAAACACCATATATTTT	CASSVKFGNTIYF
TRBD1	TRBV5-1	medium-sized	TRBJ2-7	TGCGCCAGCAGCCTCCAAGGACAGGGACACGAGCAGTACTTC	CASSLQGQGHEQYF
-	TRBV7-2	-	TRBJ2-3	TGTGCCAGCAGCTCACATGGCGGGCCTGTTAGAGATACGCAGTATTTT	CASSSHGGPVRDTQYF
TRBD1	TRBV28	-	TRBJ2-2	TGTGCCAGCAGTCCCGAGACAGGGGGCGATTTCGGGGAGCTGTTTTTT	CASSPETGGDFGELFF
-	TRBV7-2	-	TRBJ2-1	TGTGCCAGCAGCTCCGTGCCAATTAGTGGTCCTATCTACAATGAGCAGTTCTTC	CASSSVPISGPIYNEQFF
-	TRBV7-3	-	TRBJ2-7	TGTGCCAGCAGCTCCCCTCTTCAGGGCGTCTACGAGCAGTACTTC	CASSSPLQGVYEQYF
-	TRBV21-1	-	TRBJ1-4	TGTGCCAGCAGCAATATTACCAGGGTTCCCGGTAATGAAAAACTGTTTTTT	CASSNITRVPGNEKLFF
-	TRBV12-3/TRBV12-4	-	TRBJ2-1	TGTGCCAGCAGTTTTAACAATGAGCAGTTCTTC	CASSFNNEQFF
-	TRBV6-5	-	TRBJ1-5	TGTGCCAGCAGAACAATGGGAGGTGGCAATCAGCCCCAGCATTTT	CASRTMGGGNQPQHF
-	TRBV12-3/TRBV12-4	-	TRBJ1-2	TGTGCCAGCAGTTTGTCGGTTTATGGCTACACCTTC	CASSLSVYGYTF
-	TRBV7-9	-	TRBJ2-2	TGTGCCAGCAGCTTAAGAGCCGCGAACACCGGGGAGCTGTTTTTT	CASSLRAANTGELFF
-	TRBV19	-	TRBJ1-1	TGTGCCAGTAGTATAGATACAGCGGTGACCACTGAAGCTTTCTTT	CASSIDTAVTTEAFF
TRBD2	TRBV27	-	TRBJ2-1	TGTGCCAGCAGTCCGGCTAGCGGGGGTATAGTTCAGTTCTTC	CASSPASGGIVQFF
-	TRBV6-5	few	TRBJ1-5	TGTGCCAGCAGCTTTGGACAGAGTAGCAATCAGCCCCAGCATTTT	CASSFGQSSNQPQHF
-	TRBV7-9	-	TRBJ1-2	TGTGCCAGCAGCACGACAGAAACTAACTATGGCTACACCTTC	CASSTTETNYGYTF
-	TRBV2	few	TRBJ2-1	TGTGCCAGCATCCTCCCCTTTGGAGAGGAGCAGTTCTTC	CASILPFGEEQFF
TRBD1	TRBV7-2	-	TRBJ2-7	TGTGCCAGCAGCCCATACCAGGGGGTCTCCTACGAGCAGTACTTC	CASSPYQGVSYEQYF
-	TRBV7-3	-	TRBJ2-6	TGTGCCAGCAGCTCCGACAGCTCTGGGGCCAACGTCCTGACTTTC	CASSSDSSGANVLTF
TRBD2	TRBV9	-	TRBJ2-5	TGTGCCAGCAGCGTAGCCCCGACTAGCGGGGGGTCGACCCAGTACTTC	CASSVAPTSGGSTQYF
TRBD2	TRBV7-2	-	TRBJ2-7	TGTGCCAGCAGCTCCGCCGGGGTGGTAGCGGGGGGGCCTTACGAGCAGTACTTC	CASSSAGVVAGGPYEQYF
-	TRBV14	-	TRBJ1-2	TGTGCCAGCAGCCACGACAGAAACTATGGCTACACCTTC	CASSHDRNYGYTF
-	TRBV4-3	-	TRBJ2-1	TGCGCCAGCAGCCAGACAGGTAGCTCCTACAATGAGCAGTTCTTC	CASSQTGSSYNEQFF
-	TRBV14	-	TRBJ1-6	TGTGCCAGCAGCCAAACAGGGAATTCACCCCTCCACTTT	CASSQTGNSPLHF
-	TRBV6-1	-	TRBJ2-5	TGTGCCAGCAGTGATACGACCATCCAAATGCGGGAGACCCAGTACTTC	CASSDTTIQMRETQYF
TRBD1	TRBV3-1/TRBV3-2	-	TRBJ1-1	TGTGCCAGCAGCCAAAGACAGGGTTTCACTGAAGCTTTCTTT	CASSQRQGFTEAFF
-	TRBV19	-	TRBJ1-2	TGTGCCAGCCTAACAGGAAACTATGGCTACACCTTC	CASLTGNYGYTF
TRBD1	TRBV4-1	-	TRBJ1-2	TGCGCCAGCAGCCAAGAACTCGAACCGGGACAGCTCTATGGCTACACCTTC	CASSQELEPGQLYGYTF
TRBD2	TRBV5-6	-	TRBJ2-5	TGTGCCAGCAGCTTCCGCGGGGGGGCCGGTGAGACCCAGTACTTC	CASSFRGGAGETQYF
-	TRBV7-9	-	TRBJ1-5	TGTGCCAGCAGCCAGGAGGTTGATAGCAATCAGCCCCAGCATTTT	CASSQEVDSNQPQHF
-	TRBV4-3	-	TRBJ1-2	TGCGCCAGCAGCCAAGATGGGGGACTCAACTATGGCTACACCTTC	CASSQDGGLNYGYTF
-	TRBV7-6	-	TRBJ2-7	TGTGCCAGCAGCTTAGTTGGCGGGGAAGCGTACGAGCAGTACTTC	CASSLVGGEAYEQYF
-	TRBV11-3	-	TRBJ2-2	TGTGCCAGCAGCCCCCGGGACAAGAACACCGGGGAGCTGTTTTTT	CASSPRDKNTGELFF